This T cell receptor (beta chain) appears in the sequencing data of a study of shared clonotypes between healthy human individuals. V lost 8 bases, J lost 2 bases, and 15 bases lay in between. Germline V gene lookup returns CDR1 SGHAT and CDR2 FQNNGV. CDR3 length: 14 residues. This clone appeared a few times. TCRdb's table, derived via immunoSEQ multiplex PCR, lists solely in-frame clones and lacks some. The data contain more than 600,000 clones, under 95% of them singletons. Terminally differentiated effector memory CD45RA+ cells were excluded by CCR7 positive selection of CD45RO-negative cells. This clonotype originated in a man aged 25 to 45 in good health. The sequenced material came from naive CD8+ T cells sorted from blood. This chain joins TRBV11-2 and TRBJ1-1; no firm D call. The CDR3 sequence: CASLWGAANTEAFF. As DNA, the CDR3 is TGTGCCAGCCTTTGGGGAGCCGCTAACACTGAAGCTTTCTTT. Drawing the rest from reference TRBV11-2 and TRBJ1-1, the complete variable domain is EAGVAQSPRYKIIEKRQSVAFWCNPISGHATLYWYQQILGQGPKLLIQFQNNGVVDDSQLPKDRFSAERLKGVDSTLKIQPAKLEDSAVYLCASLWGAANTEAFFGQGTRLTVV.